This T cell receptor (beta chain) is drawn from a study of T cell changes during pregnancy in multiple sclerosis. From germline, CDR1 is ENHRY and CDR2 SYGVKD. CDR3 length equals 15 residues. The trim removed 11 bases at V and 0 bases at J, leaving 7 bases unmatched. Sequencing used immunoSEQ multiplex PCR; TCRdb keeps in-frame clones, though not all of them. Of just under 65,000 clones listed, approximately 93% were seen once; the top ten hold 3.2%. Specimen: CD8+ T cells from peripheral blood mononuclear cells, collected in the second trimester of pregnancy. This TCR was sampled from a female donor with multiple sclerosis, enrolled in a pregnancy study. The chain joins TRBV10-3 to TRBJ1-3, with 10 bases matching TRBD1. The DNA of the CDR3 is TGTGCCGCGACCGGGACAGGGGACTCTGGAAACACCATATATTTT. Its protein product is CAATGTGDSGNTIYF.